These T cell receptor beta chains were read from a single sample in a study of spatial heterogeneity in lung cancer. TCRdb re-analysed the 5' RACE reads in MiXCR, keeping a single row per CDR3 protein. The data hold tens of thousands of distinct CDR3 sequences, with 2.5% to 3.5% observed a single time. The specimen comprised normal lung tissue next to the tumor, sampled at surgery. The source is a male donor with early-stage non-small cell lung cancer. CDR3s leave out the opening cysteine and the closing phenylalanine or tryptophan.

v_call cdr3_aa
TRBV5-1 ASRPGQGAFGANVLT
TRBV6-1 ASMWGYEKLF
TRBV12-3/TRBV12-4 ASSLQGARY
TRBV3-1 ASSRGPEQY
TRBV27 ASSMVPEETQY
TRBV20-1 SARDYRGERSYGYT
TRBV6-2/TRBV6-3 ASSYPQRGETQY
TRBV12-3/TRBV12-4 ASTQLSGGAGGELF
TRBV2 ASSEDSSTDTQY
TRBV28 ASSPSRWVGAGELF